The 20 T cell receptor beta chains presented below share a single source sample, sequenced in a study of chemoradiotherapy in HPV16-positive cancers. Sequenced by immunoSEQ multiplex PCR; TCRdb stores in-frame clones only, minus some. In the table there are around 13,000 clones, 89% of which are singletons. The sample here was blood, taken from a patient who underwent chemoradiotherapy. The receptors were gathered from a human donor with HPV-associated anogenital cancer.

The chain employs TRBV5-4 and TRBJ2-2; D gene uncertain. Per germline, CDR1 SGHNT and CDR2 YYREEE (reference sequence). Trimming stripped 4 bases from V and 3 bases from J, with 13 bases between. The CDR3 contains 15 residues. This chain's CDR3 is CASSPGPADTGELFF. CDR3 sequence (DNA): TGTGCCAGCAGCCCCGGACCCGCGGACACCGGGGAGCTGTTTTTT.

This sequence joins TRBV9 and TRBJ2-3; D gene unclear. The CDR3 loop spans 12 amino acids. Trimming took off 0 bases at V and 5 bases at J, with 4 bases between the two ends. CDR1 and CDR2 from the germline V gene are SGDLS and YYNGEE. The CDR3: CASSVEGDTQYF. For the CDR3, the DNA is TGTGCCAGCAGCGTAGAGGGAGATACGCAGTATTTT. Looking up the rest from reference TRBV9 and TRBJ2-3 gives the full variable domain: DSGVTQTPKHLITATGQRVTLRCSPRSGDLSVYWYQQSLDQGLQFLIQYYNGEERAKGNILERFSAQQFPDLHSELNLSSLELGDSALYFCASSVEGDTQYFGPGTRLTVL.

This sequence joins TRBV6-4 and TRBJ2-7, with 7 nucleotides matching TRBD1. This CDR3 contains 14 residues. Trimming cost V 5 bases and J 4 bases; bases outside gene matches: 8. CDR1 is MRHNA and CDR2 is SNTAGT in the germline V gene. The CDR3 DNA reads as TGTGCCAGCAGTCACGGGACAGACAAGTACGAGCAGTACTTC. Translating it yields CASSHGTDKYEQYF.

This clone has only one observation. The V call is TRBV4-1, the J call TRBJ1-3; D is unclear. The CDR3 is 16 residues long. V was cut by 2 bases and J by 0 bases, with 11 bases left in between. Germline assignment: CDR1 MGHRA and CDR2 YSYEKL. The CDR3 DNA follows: TGCGCCAGCAGCCAATATGACTACTACTCTGGAAACACCATATATTTT. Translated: CASSQYDYYSGNTIYF.

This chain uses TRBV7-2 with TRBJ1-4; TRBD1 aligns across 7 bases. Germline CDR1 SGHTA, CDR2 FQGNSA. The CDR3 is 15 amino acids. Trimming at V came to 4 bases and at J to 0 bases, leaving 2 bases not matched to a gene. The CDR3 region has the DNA TGTGCCAGCAGCTCGCAGGGGGCAACTAATGAAAAACTGTTTTTT. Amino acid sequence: CASSSQGATNEKLFF.

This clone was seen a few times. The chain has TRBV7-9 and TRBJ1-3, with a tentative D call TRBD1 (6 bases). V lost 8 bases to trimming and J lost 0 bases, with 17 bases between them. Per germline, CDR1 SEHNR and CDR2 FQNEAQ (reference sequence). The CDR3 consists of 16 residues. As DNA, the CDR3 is TGTGCCAGCGGCTCGGGACACGAACACTCTGGAAACACCATATATTTT. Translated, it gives CASGSGHEHSGNTIYF. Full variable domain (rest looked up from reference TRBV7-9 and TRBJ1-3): DTGVSQNPRHKITKRGQNVTFRCDPISEHNRLYWYRQTLGQGPEFLTYFQNEAQLEKSRLLSDRFSAERPKGSFSTLEIQRTEQGDSAMYLCASGSGHEHSGNTIYFGEGSWLTVV.

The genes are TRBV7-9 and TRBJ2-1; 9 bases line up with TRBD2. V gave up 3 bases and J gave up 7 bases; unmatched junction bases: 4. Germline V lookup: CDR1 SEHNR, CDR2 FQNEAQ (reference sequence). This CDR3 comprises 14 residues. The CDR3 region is CASSFGLAMNEQFF. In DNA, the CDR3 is TGTGCCAGCAGCTTCGGACTAGCGATGAATGAGCAGTTCTTC.

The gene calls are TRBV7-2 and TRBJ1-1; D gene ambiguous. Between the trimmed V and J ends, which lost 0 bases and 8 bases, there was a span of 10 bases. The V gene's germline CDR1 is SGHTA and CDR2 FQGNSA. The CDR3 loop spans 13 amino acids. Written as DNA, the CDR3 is TGTGCCAGCAGCTTAGCGCCCTATGGGGAAGCTTTCTTT. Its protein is CASSLAPYGEAFF.

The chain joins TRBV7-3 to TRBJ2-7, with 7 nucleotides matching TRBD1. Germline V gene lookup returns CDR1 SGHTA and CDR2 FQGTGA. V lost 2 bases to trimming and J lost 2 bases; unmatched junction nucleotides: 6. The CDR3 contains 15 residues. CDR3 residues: CASSLGPGQPYEQYF. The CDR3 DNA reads TGTGCCAGCAGCTTAGGTCCGGGACAGCCCTACGAGCAGTACTTC. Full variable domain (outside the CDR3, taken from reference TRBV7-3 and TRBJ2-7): GAGVSQTPSNKVTEKGKYVELRCDPISGHTALYWYRQSLGQGPEFLIYFQGTGAADDSGLPNDRFFAVRPEGSVSTLKIQRTERGDSAVYLCASSLGPGQPYEQYFGPGTRLTVT.

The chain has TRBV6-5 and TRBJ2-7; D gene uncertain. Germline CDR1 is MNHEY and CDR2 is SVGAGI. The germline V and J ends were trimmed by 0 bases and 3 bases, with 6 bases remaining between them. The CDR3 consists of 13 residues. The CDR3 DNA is TGTGCCAGCAGTTACTCAGGCAACTACGAGCAGTACTTC. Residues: CASSYSGNYEQYF.

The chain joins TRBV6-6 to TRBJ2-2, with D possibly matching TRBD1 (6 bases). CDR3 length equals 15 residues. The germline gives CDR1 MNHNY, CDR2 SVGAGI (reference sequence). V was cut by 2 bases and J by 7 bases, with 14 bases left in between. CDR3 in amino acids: CASSYRRGHGGELFF. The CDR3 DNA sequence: TGTGCCAGCAGTTACCGCAGGGGACATGGCGGGGAGCTGTTTTTT.

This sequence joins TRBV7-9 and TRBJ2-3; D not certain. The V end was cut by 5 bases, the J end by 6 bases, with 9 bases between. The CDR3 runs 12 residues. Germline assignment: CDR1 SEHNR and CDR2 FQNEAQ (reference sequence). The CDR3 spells CASSHIPDTQYF. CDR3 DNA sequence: TGTGCCAGCAGCCACATCCCCGATACGCAGTATTTT.

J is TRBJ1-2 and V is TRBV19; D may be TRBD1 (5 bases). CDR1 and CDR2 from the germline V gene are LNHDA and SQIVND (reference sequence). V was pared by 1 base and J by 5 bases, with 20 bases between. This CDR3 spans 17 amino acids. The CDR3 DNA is TGTGCCAGTAGTATAGTGATCGAGGAGGGGCCGGCATATGGCTACACCTTC. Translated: CASSIVIEEGPAYGYTF.

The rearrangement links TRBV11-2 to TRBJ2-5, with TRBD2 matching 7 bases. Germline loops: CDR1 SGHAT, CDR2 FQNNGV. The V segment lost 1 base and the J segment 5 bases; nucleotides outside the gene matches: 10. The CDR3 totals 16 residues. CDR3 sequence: CASSLGIAGGLETQYF. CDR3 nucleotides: TGTGCCAGCAGCTTAGGGATAGCGGGTGGGTTGGAGACCCAGTACTTC. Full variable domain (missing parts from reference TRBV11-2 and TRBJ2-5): EAGVAQSPRYKIIEKRQSVAFWCNPISGHATLYWYQQILGQGPKLLIQFQNNGVVDDSQLPKDRFSAERLKGVDSTLKIQPAKLEDSAVYLCASSLGIAGGLETQYFGPGTRLLVL.

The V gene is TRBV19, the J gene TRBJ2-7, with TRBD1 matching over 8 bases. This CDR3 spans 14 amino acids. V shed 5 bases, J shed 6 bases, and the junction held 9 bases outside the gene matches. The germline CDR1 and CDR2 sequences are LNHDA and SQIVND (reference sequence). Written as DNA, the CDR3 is TGTGCCAGTAGTCCGGACAGGGTAGGAGGCGAGCAGTACTTC. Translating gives CASSPDRVGGEQYF.

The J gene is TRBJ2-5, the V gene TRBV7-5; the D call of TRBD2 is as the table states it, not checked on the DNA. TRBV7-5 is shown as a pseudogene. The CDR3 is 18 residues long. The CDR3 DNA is TGTGTCAGAAGCTTAAGTTCCGCCCGGGGGACTGCTGAAGAGACCCAGTACTTC. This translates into CVRSLSSARGTAEETQYF.

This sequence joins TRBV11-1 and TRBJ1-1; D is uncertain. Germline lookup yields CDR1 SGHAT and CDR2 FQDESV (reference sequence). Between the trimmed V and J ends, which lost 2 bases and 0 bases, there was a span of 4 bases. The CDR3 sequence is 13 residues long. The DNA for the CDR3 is TGTGCCAGCAGCTTATGGGTGAACACTGAAGCTTTCTTT. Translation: CASSLWVNTEAFF.

As DNA, the CDR3 is TGTGCCAGCAGCTTAGGGGTAACGACAGATACGCAGTATTTT. Translated: CASSLGVTTDTQYF. The V and J genes are TRBV7-8 and TRBJ2-3; D remains unclear. This CDR3 has 14 residues. Germline CDR1 reads SGHVS; CDR2 reads FQNEAQ. The V end was cut by 1 base, the J end by 3 bases, with 8 bases between.

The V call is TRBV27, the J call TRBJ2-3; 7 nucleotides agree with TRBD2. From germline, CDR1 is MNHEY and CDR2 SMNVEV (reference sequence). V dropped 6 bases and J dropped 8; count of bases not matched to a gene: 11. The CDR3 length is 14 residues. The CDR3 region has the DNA TGTGCCAGCAGGGGGGGGTTAGGGGTGGGTACGCAGTATTTT. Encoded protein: CASRGGLGVGTQYF.

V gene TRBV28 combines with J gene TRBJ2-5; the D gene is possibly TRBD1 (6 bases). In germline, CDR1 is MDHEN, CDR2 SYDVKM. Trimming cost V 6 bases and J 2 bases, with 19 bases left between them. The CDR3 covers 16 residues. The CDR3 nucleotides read TGTGCCAGCAGCCCTACAGGGCAACCGATGCAAGAGACCCAGTACTTC. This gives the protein CASSPTGQPMQETQYF.